The rows below give T cell receptor beta chains drawn from one sample of a study of Graves' ophthalmopathy and Graves' hyperthyroidism. A single record per CDR3 protein comes from TCRdb applying MiXCR to the multiplex PCR reads. This sample has hundreds of thousands of distinct CDR3 sequences, with roughly 41% found just once. Sample: peripheral blood. Receptors were obtained from an adult man with Graves' ophthalmopathy. The CDR3 runs from the conserved cysteine through the conserved F or W. Clone sizes are given selectively: once, few, many, or a class where the clone is expanded.

clone size: many; V gene: TRBV7-2; CDR3 protein: CASSLAGDRHEQYF
clone size: -; V gene: TRBV4-1; CDR3 protein: CASSQEGPRRFTEAFF
clone size: -; V gene: TRBV7-9; CDR3 protein: CASSRGWRAQYF
clone size: many; V gene: TRBV7-2; CDR3 protein: CASSLVGGAATYEQYF
clone size: -; V gene: TRBV24-1; CDR3 protein: CATSDQGLDEQPQHF
clone size: many; V gene: TRBV7-8; CDR3 protein: CASSSSPTGNNSPLHF
clone size: -; V gene: TRBV2; CDR3 protein: CASSPRPTSGNTGELFF
clone size: -; V gene: TRBV20-1; CDR3 protein: CSAAGTSGTQETQYF
clone size: few; V gene: TRBV19; CDR3 protein: CASSPSTASYEQYF
clone size: -; V gene: TRBV7-8; CDR3 protein: CASSLVGEFPGNTIYF
clone size: -; V gene: TRBV20-1; CDR3 protein: CSAPPDTFEQYF
clone size: -; V gene: TRBV7-2; CDR3 protein: CASSSRTGTYNEQFF
clone size: -; V gene: TRBV20-1; CDR3 protein: CSARRDGYTF
clone size: few; V gene: TRBV11-2; CDR3 protein: CASSLADLSNEKLFF
clone size: -; V gene: TRBV11-1; CDR3 protein: CASRLAGGSRGANVLTF
clone size: -; V gene: TRBV15; CDR3 protein: CATKDANTEAFF
clone size: -; V gene: TRBV19; CDR3 protein: CAWSGTENTEAFF
clone size: -; V gene: TRBV2; CDR3 protein: CASRQDSSPLHF
clone size: -; V gene: TRBV2; CDR3 protein: CASYPTGPNTEAFF
clone size: once; V gene: TRBV6-6; CDR3 protein: CASSLTLGQASYTF
clone size: -; V gene: TRBV6-5; CDR3 protein: CASSYSRNVYGYTF
clone size: -; V gene: TRBV24-1; CDR3 protein: CASSLGYGVQETQYF
clone size: few; V gene: TRBV12-3/TRBV12-4; CDR3 protein: CASSFSGSYGYTF
clone size: many; V gene: TRBV29-1; CDR3 protein: CSVTPQGTEAFF
clone size: many; V gene: TRBV29-1; CDR3 protein: CSVLTGGRGYTGELFF